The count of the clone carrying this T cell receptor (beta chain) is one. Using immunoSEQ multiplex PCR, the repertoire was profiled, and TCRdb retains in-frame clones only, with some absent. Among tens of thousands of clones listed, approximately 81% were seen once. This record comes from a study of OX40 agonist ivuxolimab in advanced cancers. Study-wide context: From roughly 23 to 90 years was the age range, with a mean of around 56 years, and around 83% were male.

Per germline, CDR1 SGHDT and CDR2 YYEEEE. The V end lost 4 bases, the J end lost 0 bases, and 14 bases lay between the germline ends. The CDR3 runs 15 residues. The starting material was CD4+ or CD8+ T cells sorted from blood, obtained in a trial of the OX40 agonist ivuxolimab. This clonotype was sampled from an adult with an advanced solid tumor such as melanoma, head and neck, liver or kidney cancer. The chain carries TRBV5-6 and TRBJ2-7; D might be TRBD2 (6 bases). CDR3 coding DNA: TGTGCCAGCAGCGAACTAGCTGCCAGCTCCTACGAGCAGTACTTC. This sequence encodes CASSELAASSYEQYF.